The subject of this entry is one T cell receptor (beta chain). What it binds is unknown. CDR3 size: 14 residues. With 0 bases removed from V and 4 bases from J, the gap between germline ends came to 9 bases. In germline, CDR1 is LGHNA, CDR2 YSLEER. This record belongs to a study of OX40 agonist ivuxolimab in advanced cancers. Study background: Of mixed ages from 23 to 79 and averaging about 60 years, the group was about 86% male.

Broader study findings: Blood T cells, both CD4+ and CD8+, expanded clonally by week 6 at 0.1 to 3.0 mg/kg.

TCRdb's table, derived via immunoSEQ multiplex PCR, lists solely in-frame clones and lacks some. The sample carries 20,000 to 30,000 clones, approximately 83% recorded once. The sequenced sample was CD4+ or CD8+ T cells sorted from blood, obtained in a trial of the OX40 agonist ivuxolimab. The rearrangement links TRBV4-3 to TRBJ1-1; possible D gene TRBD1, 5 bases. This TCR was recovered from an adult with an advanced solid tumor such as melanoma, head and neck, liver or kidney cancer. This CDR3 reads CASSQDWGGTEAFF. The CDR3 DNA is TGCGCCAGCAGCCAAGATTGGGGGGGCACTGAAGCTTTCTTT.